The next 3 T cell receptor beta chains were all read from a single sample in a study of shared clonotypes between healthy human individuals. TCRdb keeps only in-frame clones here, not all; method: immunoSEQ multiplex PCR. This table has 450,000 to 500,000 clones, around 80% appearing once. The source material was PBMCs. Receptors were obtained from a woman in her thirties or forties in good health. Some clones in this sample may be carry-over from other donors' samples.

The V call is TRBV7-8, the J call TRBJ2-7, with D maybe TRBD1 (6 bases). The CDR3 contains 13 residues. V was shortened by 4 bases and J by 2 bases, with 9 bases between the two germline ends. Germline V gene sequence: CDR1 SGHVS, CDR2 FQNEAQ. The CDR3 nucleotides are TGTGCCAGCAGCTCGGGACAAACCTACGAGCAGTACTTC. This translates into CASSSGQTYEQYF.

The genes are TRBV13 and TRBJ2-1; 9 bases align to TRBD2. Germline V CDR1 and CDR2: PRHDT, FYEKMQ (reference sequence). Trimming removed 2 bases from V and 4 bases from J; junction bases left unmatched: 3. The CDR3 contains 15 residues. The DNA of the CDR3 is TGTGCCAGCAGCTTACGACTAGCGGAATACAATGAGCAGTTCTTC. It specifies CASSLRLAEYNEQFF.

The CDR3 here is CASSAGGPQPQHF. CDR3 DNA sequence: TGTGCCAGCTCGGCCGGGGGCCCTCAGCCCCAGCATTTT. The chain couples TRBV9 to TRBJ1-5, with D perhaps matching TRBD1 (6 bases). This CDR3 is 13 amino acids long. CDR1 is SGDLS, CDR2 YYNGEE, per germline. V dropped 7 bases and J dropped 6 bases, with 14 bases sitting between them.